The rows below give T cell receptor beta chains drawn from one sample of a study of T cell changes during pregnancy in multiple sclerosis. The table came from immunoSEQ multiplex PCR; TCRdb's copy has only in-frame clones and leaves some out. This table holds nearly 80,000 clones, roughly 92% found once. The sample here was CD4+ T cells from peripheral blood mononuclear cells, taken before pregnancy. These receptors came from a female donor with multiple sclerosis, enrolled in a pregnancy study. The CDR3 runs from the conserved cysteine through the conserved F or W. The order of the fields is J gene, CDR3 length, V gene, clone size, D gene, CDR3 protein, CDR3 DNA. A D gene is named only where the DNA matches it firmly. Not every row has a clone size; where given, it reads once, few, many or a size class.

TRBJ2-2 14 TRBV2 - TRBD2 CASGTSGNAGELFF TGTGCCAGCGGGACTAGCGGGAATGCCGGGGAGCTGTTTTTT
TRBJ2-7 14 TRBV10-1 - TRBD1 CASSTGTGLYEQYF TGCGCCAGCAGTACCGGGACAGGCCTCTACGAGCAGTACTTC
TRBJ1-2 15 TRBV5-1 - - CASSLEGLSNYGYTF TGCGCCAGCAGCTTGGAGGGGTTATCTAACTATGGCTACACCTTC
TRBJ2-2 16 TRBV9 - TRBD2 CASSALAGANTGELFF TGTGCCAGCAGCGCACTAGCGGGGGCGAACACCGGGGAGCTGTTTTTT
TRBJ2-7 14 TRBV2 - TRBD2 CASSEALAGGEQYF TGTGCCAGCAGTGAGGCCCTAGCGGGGGGCGAGCAGTACTTC
TRBJ2-3 14 TRBV6-4 - - CASSLDRNTDTQYF TGTGCCAGCAGTCTCGACAGAAACACAGATACGCAGTATTTT
TRBJ2-7 15 TRBV7-9 - TRBD1 CASSSAGTGAYEQYF TGTGCCAGCAGCTCGGCCGGGACAGGGGCTTACGAGCAGTACTTC
TRBJ2-7 13 TRBV5-4 - - CASSLASGLEQYF TGTGCCAGCAGCTTGGCCTCAGGGCTCGAGCAGTACTTC
TRBJ2-7 15 TRBV5-1 - TRBD1 CASRPGTGKFYEQYF TGCGCCAGCAGGCCCGGGACAGGGAAGTTCTACGAGCAGTACTTC
TRBJ1-3 13 TRBV7-9 once - CASSQYRGNTIYF TGTGCCAGCAGCCAATATCGAGGGAACACCATATATTTT
TRBJ2-7 15 TRBV7-2 - - CASSLNGQYSYEQYF TGTGCCAGCAGCTTAAACGGACAGTACTCCTACGAGCAGTACTTC
TRBJ1-2 14 TRBV30 - - CAGEAGRLHYGYTF TGTGCCGGGGAGGCGGGCAGGCTGCACTATGGCTACACCTTC
TRBJ2-6 16 TRBV27 - - CASSPGHFPGANVLTF TGTGCCAGCAGTCCGGGACATTTTCCTGGGGCCAACGTCCTGACTTTC
TRBJ2-3 14 TRBV5-1 - TRBD2 CASSRLAGTDTQYF TGCGCCAGCAGCCGACTAGCGGGAACAGATACGCAGTATTTT
TRBJ1-1 15 TRBV19 - - CASSPLGQKNTEAFF TGTGCCAGTAGTCCCCTTGGACAGAAGAACACTGAAGCTTTCTTT
TRBJ1-2 15 TRBV19 - TRBD1 CASSSQGGADYGYTF TGTGCCAGTAGTAGTCAAGGGGGCGCTGACTATGGCTACACCTTC
TRBJ1-2 18 TRBV25-1 - TRBD1 CASSELSSGAGGRYGYTF TGTGCCAGCAGTGAATTAAGCTCTGGGGCAGGGGGACGCTATGGCTACACCTTC
TRBJ1-4 14 TRBV7-9 - TRBD1 CASSSGQDNEKLFF TGTGCCAGCAGCTCGGGACAGGATAATGAAAAACTGTTTTTT
TRBJ1-1 15 TRBV2 - - CASSVHGVQNTEAFF TGTGCCAGCAGTGTCCACGGGGTCCAGAACACTGAAGCTTTCTTT
TRBJ1-2 12 TRBV5-4 - - CASSLDSYGYTF TGTGCCAGCAGCTTGGATAGCTATGGCTACACCTTC
TRBJ2-5 13 TRBV30 - - CAWSVMGEETQYF TGTGCCTGGAGTGTAATGGGAGAAGAGACCCAGTACTTC
TRBJ2-1 15 TRBV11-3 - - CASSLNPVTGYEQFF TGTGCCAGCAGCCTCAACCCCGTTACAGGGTACGAACAGTTCTTC
TRBJ1-5 17 TRBV2 few - CASSGWYSIYSNQPQHF TGTGCCAGCAGTGGATGGTACAGCATTTATAGCAATCAGCCCCAGCATTTT
TRBJ2-7 15 TRBV28 - TRBD1 CASSSLTGGTYEQYF TGTGCCAGCAGTTCTTTAACAGGGGGCACCTACGAGCAGTACTTC
TRBJ2-1 15 TRBV7-3 - TRBD2 CASSSRGTSVSEQFF TGTGCCAGCAGCTCCCGCGGGACTAGCGTCAGTGAGCAGTTCTTC
TRBJ2-1 15 TRBV7-8 - TRBD1 CASSLSRTGGRWGFF TGTGCCAGCAGCTTATCCCGGACAGGGGGCCGGTGGGGGTTCTTC
TRBJ2-5 15 TRBV6-1 - TRBD2 CASRGLAGVRETQYF TGTGCCAGCAGGGGACTAGCGGGAGTGCGGGAGACCCAGTACTTC
TRBJ1-2 13 TRBV15 - - CATSRELTHGYTF TGTGCCACCAGTCGGGAACTGACACATGGCTACACCTTC
TRBJ1-5 18 TRBV27 - TRBD1 CASSRYVRDRGLDQPQHF TGTGCCAGCAGCCGGTACGTTAGGGACAGGGGGCTCGATCAGCCCCAGCATTTT
TRBJ1-5 17 TRBV27 - TRBD1 CASSARQGADSNQPQHF TGTGCCAGCAGTGCACGACAGGGGGCGGATAGCAATCAGCCCCAGCATTTT
TRBJ1-1 14 TRBV19 - - CASSISRVNTEAFF TGTGCCAGTAGTATTTCCAGGGTGAACACTGAAGCTTTCTTT
TRBJ1-1 15 TRBV18 - - CASSPSGTMNTEAFF TGTGCCAGCTCACCCTCCGGGACAATGAACACTGAAGCTTTCTTT
TRBJ1-1 14 TRBV5-1 - - CASSLGVRGTEAFF TGCGCCAGCAGCTTGGGGGTGCGGGGGACTGAAGCTTTCTTT
TRBJ2-1 12 TRBV29-1 - TRBD1 CSVAQGDNEQFF TGCAGCGTTGCCCAGGGGGACAATGAGCAGTTCTTC
TRBJ2-3 15 TRBV2 - TRBD2 CASRGAGGPVDTQYF TGTGCCAGCAGGGGGGCGGGAGGGCCGGTGGATACGCAGTATTTT
TRBJ1-1 15 TRBV5-1 - - CASSLDGEANTEAFF TGCGCCAGCAGCTTGGACGGGGAGGCGAACACTGAAGCTTTCTTT
TRBJ1-2 17 TRBV19 - - CASSIVAEPSPTSGYTF TGTGCCAGTAGTATAGTAGCAGAGCCTTCGCCCACGTCTGGCTACACCTTC
TRBJ2-2 16 TRBV18 - - CASAFGVAANTGELFF TGTGCCAGCGCCTTCGGGGTCGCAGCGAACACCGGGGAGCTGTTTTTT
TRBJ2-7 15 TRBV7-6 - TRBD1 CASSLAQGEYYEQYF TGTGCCAGCAGCTTAGCACAGGGGGAGTACTACGAGCAGTACTTC
TRBJ1-5 19 TRBV18 once TRBD1 CASSPSSGQEVSSNQPQHF TGTGCCAGCTCACCATCATCGGGACAGGAGGTTAGTAGCAATCAGCCCCAGCATTTT
TRBJ2-4 14 TRBV6-6 - - CASSEGVAKNIQYF TGTGCCAGCAGTGAGGGGGTAGCCAAAAACATTCAGTACTTC
TRBJ2-6 17 TRBV28 - TRBD1 CASRMGTGGSGANVLTF TGTGCCAGCAGGATGGGGACAGGGGGCTCTGGGGCCAACGTCCTGACTTTC
TRBJ1-6 14 TRBV6-5 - TRBD1 CASSSRTGFSPLHF TGTGCCAGCAGTTCCCGGACAGGTTTTTCACCCCTCCACTTT
TRBJ2-2 14 TRBV19 - TRBD1 CASSNRGSPGELFF TGTGCCAGTAGTAACAGGGGGTCCCCCGGGGAGCTGTTTTTT
TRBJ2-7 16 TRBV5-1 - - CASSASGDPSTSEQYF TGCGCCAGCAGCGCTTCAGGGGACCCCTCTACGAGCGAGCAGTACTTC
TRBJ1-4 16 TRBV11-3 once - CASSFRFGQRNEKLFF TGTGCCAGCAGCTTTAGATTTGGGCAGAGAAATGAAAAACTGTTTTTT
TRBJ2-1 17 TRBV10-3 - TRBD2 CAISGLASGGDDNEQFF TGTGCCATCAGTGGACTAGCCTCGGGAGGCGACGACAATGAGCAGTTCTTC
TRBJ2-2 14 TRBV15 - - CATSRSVNTGELFF TGTGCCACCAGCAGATCAGTAAACACCGGGGAGCTGTTTTTT
TRBJ2-1 12 TRBV7-6 - - CASSLGSDEQFF TGTGCCAGCAGCTTAGGGTCGGATGAGCAGTTCTTC
TRBJ1-1 14 TRBV30 - - CAWSMRQFNTEAFF TGTGCCTGGAGTATGAGACAGTTCAACACTGAAGCTTTCTTT
TRBJ2-5 14 TRBV9 - TRBD1 CASSSTGGGPTQYF TGTGCCAGCAGCTCTACAGGGGGCGGGCCGACCCAGTACTTC
TRBJ1-5 15 TRBV6-1 - - CASSEGGAPGGVQHF TGTGCCAGCAGTGAGGGGGGGGCCCCCGGGGGCGTCCAGCATTTT
TRBJ2-2 16 TRBV19 - TRBD2 CASSTRGGRSTGELFF TGTGCCAGTAGCACAAGAGGCGGGAGATCCACCGGGGAGCTGTTTTTT
TRBJ1-1 13 TRBV27 once TRBD1 CASSLGTGVTAFF TGTGCCAGCAGTTTAGGGACAGGGGTTACCGCTTTCTTT